What follows are 31 T cell receptor beta chains derived from one specimen sequenced in a study of blood T cell repertoires in COVID-19 (dated by TCRdb to about 2020). Library creation used the immunoSEQ multiplex PCR assay. Imported from immuneACCESS, the table was reduced by TCRdb to in-frame sequences with V and J called. These copies leave out some clones; in studies compared against another copy, an unresolved V gene accounts for under half, and the cause of the remainder is not known. The table for this sample lists roughly 230,000 clones; about 88% of them were counted only once. The ten biggest clones cover around 4.6% of the sample. Sequencing used peripheral blood. The receptors were sampled from a woman between 35 and 50 years old who had recovered from COVID-19.

The chain has TRBV5-3 and TRBJ2-7; the match to TRBD1 covers 8 bases. TRBV5-3 is known as an ORF, though its function is uncertain. V was clipped by 5 bases and J by 3 bases; unmatched bases: 10. The CDR3 is made up of 15 amino acids. The chain's CDR3 is CARRYRGSTFYEQYF. The CDR3 nucleotides read TGTGCCAGAAGGTACAGGGGGAGCACCTTCTACGAGCAGTACTTC.

This chain's CDR3 is CAWGQGTAEAFF. The CDR3 DNA reads TGTGCCTGGGGACAGGGAACCGCTGAAGCTTTCTTT. The chain combines TRBV30 with TRBJ1-1, with TRBD1 matching over 8 bases. From germline, CDR1 is GTSNPN and CDR2 SVGIG (reference sequence). V lost 5 bases and J lost 6; bases outside the gene matches: 5. This CDR3 contains 12 residues.

The V call is TRBV9, the J call TRBJ1-2; TRBD1 matches at 7 bases. Germline V gene sequence: CDR1 SGDLS, CDR2 YYNGEE. The CDR3 extends over 14 amino acids. The V and J ends lost 3 bases and 4 bases, in that order; junction bases with no gene match: 6. The CDR3 DNA follows: TGTGCCAGCAGCGGCCGGGACAGAACCTATGGCTACACCTTC. Encoded protein: CASSGRDRTYGYTF.

This clone has a single count. This sequence joins TRBV3-1 (or the pseudogene TRBV3-2) and TRBJ2-3, with 7 bases identical to TRBD2. This CDR3 comprises 16 residues. Losses at the gene ends were 5 bases for V and 5 bases for J; bases not matched to a gene: 13. Germline CDR1 LGHDT, CDR2 YNNKEL (reference sequence). The chain's CDR3 is CASSSGPSGGRDTQYF. The CDR3 DNA follows: TGTGCCAGCAGCTCGGGCCCCTCCGGGGGGAGAGATACGCAGTATTTT.

This sequence joins TRBV3-1 (or the pseudogene TRBV3-2) and TRBJ2-2, with 11 positions matching TRBD2. Germline lookup yields CDR1 LGHDT and CDR2 YNNKEL (reference sequence). The V gene end was trimmed by 3 bases and the J gene end by 6 bases; junction bases not matched to a gene: 12. The CDR3 is 18 amino acids. The CDR3 nucleotides read TGTGCCAGCAGCCACCGGCTAGCGGGAGGTGGTTTTTCCGGGGAGCTGTTTTTT. It is translated as CASSHRLAGGGFSGELFF.

This sequence joins TRBV6-5 and TRBJ1-5, with D perhaps TRBD1 (6 bases). Germline V gene data show CDR1 as MNHEY and CDR2 as SVGAGI. Trimming removed 5 bases at V and 1 base at J, with 12 bases between. The CDR3 totals 15 residues. The CDR3 DNA follows: TGTGCCAGCAGTCCTGTAGGGGGAAGCAATCAGCCCCAGCATTTT. This gives the protein CASSPVGGSNQPQHF.

This clone occurred once. The rearrangement links TRBV3-1 (or the pseudogene TRBV3-2) to TRBJ1-2; 9 bases are shared with TRBD1. The ends lost 0 bases at V and 14 bases at J; junction bases unmatched: 13. Germline CDR1 LGHDT, CDR2 YNNKEL (reference sequence). This CDR3 region has 15 residues. CDR3 sequence (DNA): TGTGCCAGCAGCCAAGAACCAGGCACAGGGGGCGCGGTTACCTTC. Translated, it gives CASSQEPGTGGAVTF.

This clone was counted between two and nine times. The chain joins TRBV6-4 to TRBJ2-7; TRBD1 agrees at 9 bases. The germline gives CDR1 MRHNA, CDR2 SNTAGT. V lost 3 bases to trimming and J lost 0 bases; unmatched junction nucleotides: 3. The CDR3 runs 15 residues. This CDR3 is CASSEEGQGSYEQYF. In DNA form, the CDR3 reads TGTGCCAGCAGTGAAGAGGGACAGGGCTCCTACGAGCAGTACTTC.

The chain is built from TRBV4-1 and TRBJ2-4; 8 bases are shared with TRBD1. This CDR3 region has 15 residues. The junction had 10 bases not matched to a gene; V was cut back by 4 bases and J by 8 bases. Per germline, CDR1 MGHRA and CDR2 YSYEKL. The CDR3: CASSLSRQGMDIQYF. In DNA form, the CDR3 reads TGCGCCAGCAGCCTTTCCCGACAGGGGATGGACATTCAGTACTTC.

This chain connects TRBV30 to TRBJ1-6; D gene ambiguous. The germline V gene encodes CDR1 GTSNPN and CDR2 SVGIG (reference sequence). The V gene lost 1 base and the J gene lost 9 bases, with 10 bases spanning the gap. The CDR3 has 13 residues. The CDR3 spells CAWSGALFSPLHF. CDR3 bases: TGTGCCTGGAGTGGGGCTTTATTTTCACCCCTCCACTTT.

J is TRBJ2-7 and V is TRBV27; 8 bases match TRBD2. Germline V lookup: CDR1 MNHEY, CDR2 SMNVEV (reference sequence). J was trimmed by 4 bases and V by 6 bases; bases with no gene match: 14. CDR3 length equals 16 residues. The CDR3 DNA sequence: TGTGCCAGCAGCGCCAAGCCTCGGGGGGGCCAGTACGAGCAGTACTTC. Amino acids: CASSAKPRGGQYEQYF.

V is TRBV6-2 or TRBV6-3 and J is TRBJ2-2, with D maybe TRBD1 (6 bases). Trimming removed 5 bases from V and 0 bases from J, with 10 bases in between. The V gene's germline CDR1 is MNHEY and CDR2 SVGEGT. There are 15 residues in the CDR3. CDR3: CASSRGQSNTGELFF. CDR3 sequence (DNA): TGTGCCAGCAGTAGGGGACAATCGAACACCGGGGAGCTGTTTTTT.

This clone appeared a single time. The chain links TRBV6-5 to TRBJ1-1; D might be TRBD1 (5 bases). The V and J ends lost 10 bases and 5 bases respectively, with 23 bases between them. In germline, CDR1 is MNHEY, CDR2 SVGAGI. The CDR3 contains 15 residues. The CDR3 here is CAIGGKDVLRTEAFF. CDR3 DNA: TGTGCCATCGGGGGTAAAGACGTACTCCGAACTGAAGCTTTCTTT.

This chain connects TRBV19 to TRBJ2-3; D gene ambiguous. Trimming cost V 3 bases and J 1 base, with 8 bases left between them. The CDR3 is 14 amino acids. Germline CDR1 and CDR2: LNHDA and SQIVND (reference sequence). CDR3 bases: TGTGCCAGTAGTATTTCTCAGGGCACAGATACGCAGTATTTT. This gives the protein CASSISQGTDTQYF.

The genes are TRBV18 and TRBJ1-2; a possible D gene is TRBD1 (6 bases). CDR3 size: 14 residues. CDR1 is KGHSH and CDR2 is LQKENI in the germline V gene. V lost 3 bases and J lost 7, with 15 bases in between. The CDR3 spells CASSPQDSESGYTF. The DNA for the CDR3 is TGTGCCAGCTCACCTCAGGACAGCGAATCTGGCTACACCTTC. Together with reference TRBV18 and TRBJ1-2, the CDR3 gives the full variable domain: NAGVMQNPRHLVRRRGQEARLRCSPMKGHSHVYWYRQLPEEGLKFMVYLQKENIIDESGMPKERFSAEFPKEGPSILRIQQVVRGDSAAYFCASSPQDSESGYTFGSGTRLTVV.

The chain recombines TRBV28 with TRBJ2-4, with D possibly TRBD1 on 7 matching bases. The germline V and J ends were trimmed by 5 bases and 0 bases, with 14 bases remaining between them. CDR3 length equals 16 residues. CDR1 is MDHEN and CDR2 is SYDVKM in the germline V gene. The CDR3 DNA follows: TGTGCCAGCAGTGACGCGGGACAGCTAGCCAAAAACATTCAGTACTTC. Translated: CASSDAGQLAKNIQYF.

To note about this clone: Additional DNA sequences in this sample encode the identical CDR3. The V call is TRBV3-1 (or the pseudogene TRBV3-2), the J call TRBJ2-1; no firm D call. Germline V gene sequence: CDR1 LGHDT, CDR2 YNNKEL (reference sequence). The CDR3 is made up of 12 amino acids. V was pared by 4 bases and J by 4 bases, with 5 bases between. The CDR3 DNA is TGTGCCAGCAGCCCGAGGTACAATGAGCAGTTCTTC. Its translation: CASSPRYNEQFF.

The chain carries TRBV12-3 or TRBV12-4 and TRBJ2-7, with a tentative D call TRBD2 (6 bases). The V gene lost 4 bases and the J gene lost 2 bases, with 9 bases spanning the gap. CDR3 length: 13 amino acids. The CDR3 region is CASSSGDPYEQYF. The CDR3 DNA reads TGTGCCAGCAGTTCGGGGGACCCCTACGAGCAGTACTTC.

This clone appeared once. The CDR3 loop is CASSVAGGPYNEQFF. In DNA, the CDR3 is TGTGCCAGCAGCGTAGCGGGAGGGCCCTACAATGAGCAGTTCTTC. The chain joins TRBV9 to TRBJ2-1; 8 bases agree with TRBD2. In germline, CDR1 is SGDLS, CDR2 YYNGEE. J lost 2 bases, V lost 0 bases, and 1 base had no gene match. The CDR3 contains 15 residues.

The chain links TRBV7-6 to TRBJ2-2, with D tentatively TRBD1 (6 bases). The CDR3 runs 14 residues. Trimming cost V 9 bases and J 5 bases, with 16 bases left between them. The germline gives CDR1 SGHVS, CDR2 FNYEAQ. The CDR3 sequence is CASSPIQGTGELFF. CDR3 bases: TGTGCCAGTTCCCCTATACAGGGTACCGGGGAGCTGTTTTTT.

The chain joins TRBV29-1 to TRBJ2-2; a weak D match, TRBD2 (6 bases). The CDR3 sequence is 12 residues long. Between the trimmed V and J ends, which lost 6 bases and 8 bases, there was a span of 13 bases. Germline CDR1 and CDR2: SQVTM and ANQGSEA. CDR3 DNA: TGCAGCGTGAGCGGGCAATTAGGGGAGCTGTTTTTT. Residues: CSVSGQLGELFF.

The CDR3 nucleotides read TGTGCCAGTAGTATCCAAGCAAGACAGAACTATGGCTACACCTTC. Protein product: CASSIQARQNYGYTF. This rearrangement joins TRBV19 to TRBJ1-2, with TRBD1 as a possible D gene (5 bases). Germline-derived CDR1 and CDR2 are LNHDA and SQIVND (reference sequence). The V and J ends lost 3 bases and 2 bases respectively, with 13 bases between them. The CDR3 has 15 residues.

This chain links TRBV5-6 with TRBJ2-7; weak D call: TRBD1 (6 bases). Germline assignment: CDR1 SGHDT and CDR2 YYEEEE. The CDR3 has 13 amino acids. V lost 0 bases and J lost 5, with 9 bases in between. The CDR3 coding sequence is TGTGCCAGCAGCTTGGGGGGGCCGGACGAGCAGTACTTC. Translated: CASSLGGPDEQYF.

The chain links TRBV6-5 to TRBJ2-7, with D possibly TRBD1 on 6 matching bases. V lost 0 bases to trimming and J lost 5 bases, with 14 bases between them. Germline CDR1 reads MNHEY; CDR2 reads SVGAGI. The CDR3 is 15 residues long. DNA for the CDR3: TGTGCCAGCAGTTACTCCGTCAAACAGGGCCACGAGCAGTACTTC. Amino acids: CASSYSVKQGHEQYF.

The genes are TRBV20-1 and TRBJ1-2, with unresolved D. Per the germline V gene, CDR1 is DFQATT and CDR2 is SNEGSKA (reference sequence). The CDR3 is 11 residues long. As DNA, the CDR3 is TGCAGCGCAGAGGGAGACTATGGCTACACCTTC. It yields the protein CSAEGDYGYTF.

The rearrangement uses TRBV5-1 and TRBJ2-2, with unresolved D. The CDR3 is 13 residues long. CDR1 and CDR2 from the germline V gene are SGHRS and YFSETQ. The germline V and J ends were trimmed by 0 bases and 7 bases, with 7 bases remaining between them. The CDR3 DNA sequence: TGCGCCAGCAGCTTGGATAGTTTCGGGGAGCTGTTTTTT. Encoded protein: CASSLDSFGELFF.

The genes are TRBV6-5 and TRBJ1-1; D not certain. The V gene's germline CDR1 is MNHEY and CDR2 SVGAGI. CDR3 length: 14 amino acids. Trimming pared 0 bases from V and 5 bases from J, leaving 10 bases between. CDR3 amino acids: CASSYSAVETEAFF. Here the CDR3 DNA reads TGTGCCAGCAGTTACTCCGCGGTGGAGACTGAAGCTTTCTTT.

This clone was counted once. The V call is TRBV7-9, the J call TRBJ2-5, with a weak D call TRBD2 (6 bases). CDR1 and CDR2 from the germline V gene are SEHNR and FQNEAQ (reference sequence). This CDR3 comprises 15 residues. Trimming cost V 4 bases and J 0 bases, with 12 bases left between them. CDR3 loop: CASSSGWGDQETQYF. Here the CDR3 DNA reads TGTGCCAGCAGCTCGGGGTGGGGGGACCAAGAGACCCAGTACTTC.

V is TRBV2 and J is TRBJ2-5; 10 bases align to TRBD2. CDR1 and CDR2 (germline): SNHLY, FYNNEI. This CDR3 comprises 16 residues. V dropped 7 bases and J dropped 1; count of bases not matched to a gene: 9. CDR3 region: CASKKGSGGIQETQYF. Written as DNA, the CDR3 is TGTGCCAGCAAGAAGGGTAGCGGGGGGATCCAAGAGACCCAGTACTTC.

This clone was seen only a few times. CDR3 nucleotide sequence: TGTGCCAGCAGTCGATGGCCGACGGGACAACGTTACGAGCAGTACGTC. It translates to CASSRWPTGQRYEQYV. V is TRBV3-1 (or the pseudogene TRBV3-2) and J is TRBJ2-7; TRBD1 might be the D (6 bases). Germline lookup yields CDR1 LGHDT and CDR2 YNNKEL (reference sequence). V was cut by 6 bases and J by 4 bases, with 22 bases left in between. CDR3 size: 16 residues.

The CDR3 loop reads CASSPPNLNDGYTF. CDR3 in DNA: TGTGCCAGCAGCCCTCCTAATCTCAATGATGGCTACACCTTC. This rearrangement joins TRBV14 to TRBJ1-2; D uncertain. Looked up from germline, CDR1 is SGHDN and CDR2 is FVKESK. The CDR3 totals 14 residues. Trimming took off 4 bases at V and 6 bases at J, with 15 bases between the two ends.